The 27 T cell receptor beta chains below all came from one sample that was sequenced in a study of blood T cell repertoires in COVID-19. Repertoires were generated with immunoSEQ multiplex PCR, while TCRdb's copy carries only in-frame clones and drops some. The sample carries 200,000 to 250,000 clones, 85% to 90% recorded once. The sample was PBMCs or T cells enriched from blood (not recorded which). The receptors originated from a young man who had been exposed to COVID-19.

The rearrangement links TRBV29-1 to TRBJ2-3; possible D gene TRBD1, 5 bases. The germline V gene has CDR1 SQVTM and CDR2 ANQGSEA. The CDR3 runs to 13 residues. Between the trimmed V and J ends, which lost 4 bases and 8 bases, there was a span of 16 bases. The CDR3 DNA is TGCAGCGTTGGCGCCAGGGCGTCGGGTACGCAGTATTTT. Its translation is CSVGARASGTQYF.

This clone was counted many times. V is TRBV21-1 and J is TRBJ1-5. TRBV21-1 is recorded as a pseudogene. The CDR3 runs 15 residues. CDR3 DNA: TGTGCCAGGGGATTGAACCGAGGGAGGGATCAGCCCCAGCATTTT. It specifies CARGLNRGRDQPQHF.

The rearrangement joins TRBV9 to TRBJ2-1; 9 bases align to TRBD2. CDR1 SGDLS and CDR2 YYNGEE come from the germline V gene. The CDR3 covers 15 residues. J was trimmed by 5 bases and V by 0 bases; bases with no gene match: 3. As DNA, the CDR3 is TGTGCCAGCAGCGTAGGACTAGCGGAGGACAATGAGCAGTTCTTC. It is translated as CASSVGLAEDNEQFF.

This chain uses TRBV5-1 with TRBJ2-5; TRBD1 matches 8 bases. CDR1 and CDR2 from the germline V gene are SGHRS and YFSETQ. CDR3 length: 14 residues. V gave up 5 bases and J gave up 7 bases; unmatched junction bases: 10. CDR3 residues: CASRKTGDEGTQYF. In DNA form, the CDR3 reads TGCGCCAGCAGAAAGACAGGGGATGAGGGGACCCAGTACTTC. Full variable domain (missing parts from reference TRBV5-1 and TRBJ2-5): KAGVTQTPRYLIKTRGQQVTLSCSPISGHRSVSWYQQTPGQGLQFLFEYFSETQRNKGNFPGRFSGRQFSNSRSEMNVSTLELGDSALYLCASRKTGDEGTQYFGPGTRLLVL.

This chain links TRBV13 with TRBJ1-6, with TRBD1 identical over 7 bases. The germline CDR1 and CDR2 sequences are PRHDT and FYEKMQ (reference sequence). This CDR3 region has 15 residues. J gave up 7 bases and V 4 bases, and 7 bases lay outside the gene matches. The CDR3 nucleotides are TGTGCCAGCAGCTCGCCGACAGGGCGAAATTCACCCCTCCACTTT. It yields the protein CASSSPTGRNSPLHF.

This chain uses TRBV19 with TRBJ1-1, with 7 bases lining up with TRBD1. The CDR3 contains 15 residues. The trim removed 4 bases at V and 5 bases at J, leaving 10 bases unmatched. Germline CDR1 LNHDA, CDR2 SQIVND (reference sequence). CDR3 bases: TGTGCCAGTAGTACGCGACAGGGACCAGGGACTGAAGCTTTCTTT. Translated: CASSTRQGPGTEAFF.

This clone was counted a single time. The chain couples TRBV18 to TRBJ1-2, with no clear D. Trimming took 1 base from V and 3 from J, leaving 15 bases between them. CDR1 KGHSH and CDR2 LQKENI come from the germline V gene. The CDR3 consists of 16 residues. CDR3 coding DNA: TGTGCCAGCTCACCACTTAAAACAGATCGTGACTATGGCTACACCTTC. This encodes CASSPLKTDRDYGYTF.

V gene TRBV11-2 combines with J gene TRBJ1-6, with a tentative D call TRBD1 (5 bases). Germline V CDR1 and CDR2: SGHAT, FQNNGV. This CDR3 contains 16 residues. Trimming removed 5 bases from V and 4 bases from J, with 15 bases in between. The CDR3 region has the DNA TGTGCCAGCAGCCCTTCACCCCGGGGGTATAATTCACCCCTCCACTTT. Encoded protein: CASSPSPRGYNSPLHF. Combining the CDR3 with reference TRBV11-2 and TRBJ1-6 gives the whole variable domain EAGVAQSPRYKIIEKRQSVAFWCNPISGHATLYWYQQILGQGPKLLIQFQNNGVVDDSQLPKDRFSAERLKGVDSTLKIQPAKLEDSAVYLCASSPSPRGYNSPLHFGNGTRLTVT.

The J gene is TRBJ2-5, the V gene TRBV6-2 or TRBV6-3; 12 nucleotides line up with TRBD1. After removal of 2 bases from V and 1 base from J, the junction contained 8 bases not matched to a gene. Germline loops: CDR1 MNHEY, CDR2 SVGEGT. There are 18 residues in the CDR3. The CDR3 DNA follows: TGTGCCAGCAGTTACGGATGGGGGACAGGGGGCCTCCAAGAGACCCAGTACTTC. This encodes CASSYGWGTGGLQETQYF.

The V gene is TRBV11-2, the J gene TRBJ1-2, with D possibly matching TRBD1 (6 bases). Trimming cost V 2 bases and J 6 bases, with 19 bases left between them. The V gene's germline CDR1 is SGHAT and CDR2 FQNNGV. This CDR3 has 16 amino acids. The CDR3 region has the DNA TGTGCCAGCAGCTTAACAGTCCCAGGGGAAGCAGATGGCTACACCTTC. It is translated as CASSLTVPGEADGYTF.

The V and J genes are TRBV6-1 and TRBJ2-1; possibly TRBD2 for D (6 bases). The ends were cut back, 2 bases at V and 4 bases at J, with 9 bases in the middle. CDR1 is MNHNS, CDR2 SASEGT, per germline. CDR3 length: 14 residues. CDR3 bases: TGTGCCAGCAGTGAATCGGGACTTTACAATGAGCAGTTCTTC. Protein: CASSESGLYNEQFF.

The gene calls are TRBV4-1 and TRBJ1-6, with no clear D. The CDR3 loop spans 13 amino acids. Germline values: CDR1 MGHRA, CDR2 YSYEKL. Trimming took 2 bases from V and 11 from J, leaving 10 bases between them. The CDR3 here is CASSQLPLAPLHF. The CDR3 nucleotides are TGCGCCAGCAGCCAATTACCCCTAGCACCCCTCCACTTT.

The V call is TRBV5-1, the J call TRBJ1-2, with D maybe TRBD1 (6 bases). The V end lost 4 bases, the J end lost 7 bases, and 17 bases lay between the germline ends. Germline V gives CDR1 SGHRS, CDR2 YFSETQ. The CDR3 runs 14 residues. Here the CDR3 reads CASSIDRHLSGYTF. CDR3 DNA sequence: TGCGCCAGCAGCATCGACAGGCACCTAAGTGGCTACACCTTC.

The chain's CDR3 is CASSLASGDGYTF. The CDR3 coding sequence is TGTGCCAGCAGCTTGGCCAGCGGGGACGGCTACACCTTC. The chain is built from TRBV5-6 and TRBJ1-2; D possibly corresponds to TRBD1 (5 bases). With 0 bases removed from V and 8 bases from J, the gap between germline ends came to 11 bases. The CDR3 totals 13 residues. From germline, CDR1 is SGHDT and CDR2 YYEEEE.

The chain combines TRBV2 with TRBJ2-4; the D is unclear. Trimming removed 5 bases from V and 6 bases from J, with 14 bases in between. Germline V gene sequence: CDR1 SNHLY, CDR2 FYNNEI. CDR3 length: 14 amino acids. CDR3 coding DNA: TGTGCCAGCAGTTCGGCCACCCGGGTAAACATTCAGTACTTC. This codes for CASSSATRVNIQYF.

V and J are TRBV10-3 and TRBJ1-3; TRBD1 matches 7 bases. The V segment lost 7 bases and the J segment 0 bases; nucleotides outside the gene matches: 12. The CDR3 consists of 17 residues. Germline lookup yields CDR1 ENHRY and CDR2 SYGVKD. The CDR3 region is CAIILLGQSISGNTIYF. The CDR3 DNA follows: TGTGCCATCATTCTCCTGGGACAGTCAATCTCTGGAAACACCATATATTTT.

This clone was seen a few times. Other DNA variants within this sample encode the same CDR3. V and J are TRBV5-1 and TRBJ1-5, with 7 bases fitting TRBD1. The trim removed 0 bases at V and 5 bases at J, leaving 5 bases unmatched. CDR3 length equals 15 residues. Germline loops: CDR1 SGHRS, CDR2 YFSETQ. The CDR3 region is CASSLDRGRDQPQHF. In DNA, the CDR3 is TGCGCCAGCAGCTTGGACAGGGGAAGGGATCAGCCCCAGCATTTT.

This clone was detected once. The chain recombines TRBV4-3 with TRBJ2-7, with D possibly TRBD2 on 6 matching bases. Germline loops: CDR1 LGHNA, CDR2 YSLEER. The V end was cut by 1 base, the J end by 0 bases, with 13 bases between. The CDR3 loop spans 16 amino acids. This CDR3 reads CASSQGLGGSSYEQYF. The CDR3 DNA follows: TGCGCCAGCAGCCAAGGGTTGGGGGGATCCTCCTACGAGCAGTACTTC.

This chain connects TRBV27 to TRBJ1-1; weak D call: TRBD1 (5 bases). The length of the CDR3 is 14 residues. V gave up 0 bases and J gave up 4 bases, with 9 bases separating them. Germline values: CDR1 MNHEY, CDR2 SMNVEV (reference sequence). This chain's CDR3 is CASSLSRGGTEAFF. DNA of the CDR3: TGTGCCAGCAGTTTATCAAGGGGCGGCACTGAAGCTTTCTTT.

The chain couples TRBV14 to TRBJ1-1; a possible D gene is TRBD1 (6 bases). Trimming shortened V by 3 bases and J by 1 base, and 6 bases separated the two germline ends. The CDR3 has 13 amino acids. Germline V lookup: CDR1 SGHDN, CDR2 FVKESK. The CDR3 loop reads CASSQTGNTEAFF. Written as DNA, the CDR3 is TGTGCCAGCAGCCAGACAGGGAACACTGAAGCTTTCTTT.

This rearrangement joins TRBV9 to TRBJ1-1, with 9 bases aligning to TRBD1. V lost 3 bases to trimming and J lost 5 bases; unmatched junction nucleotides: 8. This CDR3 spans 15 amino acids. Germline CDR1 SGDLS, CDR2 YYNGEE. The CDR3: CASSATGGMGTEAFF. For the CDR3, the DNA is TGTGCCAGCAGCGCGACAGGGGGGATGGGTACTGAAGCTTTCTTT.

The chain combines TRBV10-3 with TRBJ2-2, with 9 bases that match TRBD2. This CDR3 spans 16 amino acids. The germline CDR1 and CDR2 sequences are ENHRY and SYGVKD. V gave up 8 bases and J gave up 2 bases; unmatched junction bases: 9. CDR3 sequence: CAISGAGGPNTGELFF. In DNA form, the CDR3 reads TGTGCCATCTCGGGAGCGGGGGGCCCAAACACCGGGGAGCTGTTTTTT.

This clone has just one count. This rearrangement joins TRBV5-1 to TRBJ1-5; tentatively, D is TRBD1 (5 bases). CDR1 is SGHRS, CDR2 YFSETQ, per germline. V lost 4 bases to trimming and J lost 4 bases, with 15 bases between them. The CDR3 spans 15 residues. CDR3 nucleotides: TGCGCCAGCAGCATAAGTGACAGCTATAATCAGCCCCAGCATTTT. Protein product: CASSISDSYNQPQHF.

This clone was seen just once. As DNA, the CDR3 is TGTGCCACTCCCCGGCCGGGGGACACTGAAGCTTTCTTT. As protein: CATPRPGDTEAFF. This chain joins TRBV19 and TRBJ1-1; the D gene is possibly TRBD1 (5 bases). Germline CDR1 LNHDA, CDR2 SQIVND (reference sequence). The CDR3 has 13 amino acids. V was shortened by 10 bases and J by 3 bases, with 15 bases between the two germline ends.

The chain links TRBV19 to TRBJ1-2; D gene uncertain. The length of the CDR3 is 13 residues. The germline V gene encodes CDR1 LNHDA and CDR2 SQIVND (reference sequence). The ends were cut back, 1 base at V and 4 bases at J, with 7 bases in the middle. CDR3 in amino acids: CASSIAGTYGYTF. The CDR3 DNA is TGTGCCAGTAGTATAGCAGGAACCTATGGCTACACCTTC.

The gene calls are TRBV6-6 and TRBJ2-1, with D unclear. Germline V gives CDR1 MNHNY, CDR2 SVGAGI (reference sequence). Trimming removed 5 bases from V and 4 bases from J, with 18 bases in between. This CDR3 has 16 amino acids. CDR3 bases: TGTGCCAGCAGTCCACTAAGAACCCGACCTTACAATGAGCAGTTCTTC. Translated, it gives CASSPLRTRPYNEQFF.

Remarks on this clone: Germline and junction disagree at one end, which may indicate a read error. The chain is built from TRBV4-2 and TRBJ1-4, with TRBD1 as a possible D gene (5 bases). Germline lookup yields CDR1 LGHNA and CDR2 YNFKEQ. This CDR3 has 15 residues. Written as DNA, the CDR3 is TGTGCCAGCAGCTCAAGCGGGACTAGTAATGAAAAGCTGTTTTTT. This encodes CASSSSGTSNEKLFF.